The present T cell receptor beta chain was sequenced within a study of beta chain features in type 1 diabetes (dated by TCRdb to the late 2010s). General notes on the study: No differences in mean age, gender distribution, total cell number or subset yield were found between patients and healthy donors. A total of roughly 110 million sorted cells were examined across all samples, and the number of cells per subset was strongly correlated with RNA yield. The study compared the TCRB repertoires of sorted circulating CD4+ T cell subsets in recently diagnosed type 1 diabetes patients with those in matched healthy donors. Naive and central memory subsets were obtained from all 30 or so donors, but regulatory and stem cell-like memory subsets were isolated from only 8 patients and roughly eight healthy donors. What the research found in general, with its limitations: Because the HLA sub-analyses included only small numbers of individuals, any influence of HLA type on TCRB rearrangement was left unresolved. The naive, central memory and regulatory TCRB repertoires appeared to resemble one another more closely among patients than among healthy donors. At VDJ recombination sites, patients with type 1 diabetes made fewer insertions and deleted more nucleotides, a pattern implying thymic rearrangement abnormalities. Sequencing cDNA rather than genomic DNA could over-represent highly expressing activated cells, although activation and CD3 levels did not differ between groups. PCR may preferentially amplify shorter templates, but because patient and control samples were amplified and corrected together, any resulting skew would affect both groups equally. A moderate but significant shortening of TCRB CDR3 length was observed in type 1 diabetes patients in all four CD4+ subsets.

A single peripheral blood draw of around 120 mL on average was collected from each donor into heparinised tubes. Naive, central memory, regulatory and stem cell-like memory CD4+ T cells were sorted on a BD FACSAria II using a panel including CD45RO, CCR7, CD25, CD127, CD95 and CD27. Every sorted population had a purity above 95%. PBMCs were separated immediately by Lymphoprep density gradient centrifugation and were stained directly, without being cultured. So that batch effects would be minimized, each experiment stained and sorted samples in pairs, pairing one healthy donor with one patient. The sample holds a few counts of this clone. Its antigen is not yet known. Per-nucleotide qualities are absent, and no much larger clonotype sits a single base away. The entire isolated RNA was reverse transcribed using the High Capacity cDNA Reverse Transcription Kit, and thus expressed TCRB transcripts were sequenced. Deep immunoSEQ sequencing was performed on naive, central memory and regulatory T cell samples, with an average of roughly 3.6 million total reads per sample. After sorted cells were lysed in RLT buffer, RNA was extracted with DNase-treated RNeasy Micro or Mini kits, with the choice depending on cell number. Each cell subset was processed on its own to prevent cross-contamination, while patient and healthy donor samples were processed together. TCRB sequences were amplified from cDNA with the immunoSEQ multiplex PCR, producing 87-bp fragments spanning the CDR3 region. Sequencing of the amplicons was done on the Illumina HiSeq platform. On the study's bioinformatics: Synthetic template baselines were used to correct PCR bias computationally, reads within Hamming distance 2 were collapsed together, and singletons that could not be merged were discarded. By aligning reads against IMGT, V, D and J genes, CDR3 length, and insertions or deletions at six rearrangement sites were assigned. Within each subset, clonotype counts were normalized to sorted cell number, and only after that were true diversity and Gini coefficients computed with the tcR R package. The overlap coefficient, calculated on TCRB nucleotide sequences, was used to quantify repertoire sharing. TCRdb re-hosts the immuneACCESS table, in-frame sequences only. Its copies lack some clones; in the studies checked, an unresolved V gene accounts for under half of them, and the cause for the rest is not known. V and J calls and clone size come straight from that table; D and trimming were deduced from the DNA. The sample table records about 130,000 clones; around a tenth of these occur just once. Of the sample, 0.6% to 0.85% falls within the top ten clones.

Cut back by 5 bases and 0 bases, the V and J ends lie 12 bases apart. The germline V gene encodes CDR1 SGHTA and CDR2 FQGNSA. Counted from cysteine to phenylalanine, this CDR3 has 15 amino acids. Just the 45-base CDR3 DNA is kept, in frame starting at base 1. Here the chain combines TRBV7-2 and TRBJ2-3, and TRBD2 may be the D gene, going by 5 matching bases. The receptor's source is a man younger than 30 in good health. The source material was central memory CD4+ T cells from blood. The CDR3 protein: CASSPTRLSTDTQYF. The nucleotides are TGTGCCAGCAGCCCTACTAGACTCAGCACAGATACGCAGTATTTT. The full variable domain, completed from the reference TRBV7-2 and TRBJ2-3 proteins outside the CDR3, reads GAGVSQSPSNKVTEKGKDVELRCDPISGHTALYWYRQSLGQGLEFLIYFQGNSAPDKSGLPSDRFSAERTGGSVSTLTIQRTQQEDSAVYLCASSPTRLSTDTQYFGPGTRLTVL.